The next 12 T cell receptor beta chains were all read from a single sample in a study of T cell responses to AZD1222 COVID-19 vaccine. Sequenced by immunoSEQ multiplex PCR; TCRdb stores in-frame clones only, minus some. The sample lists approximately 150,000 clones, 90% occurring once. Specimen: peripheral blood, collected on day 0 of AZD1222 vaccination. Every receptor here comes from an adult in good health.

The table lists this clone with a count of one. CDR3 DNA sequence: TGTGCCAGCAGCCCTGAAGGGGCCTATAATTCACCCCTCCACTTT. As protein: CASSPEGAYNSPLHF. The chain couples TRBV7-2 to TRBJ1-6, with a possible D match to TRBD1 (5 bases). From germline, CDR1 is SGHTA and CDR2 FQGNSA. This CDR3 is built from 15 residues. Trimming pared 5 bases from V and 2 bases from J, leaving 10 bases between.

This chain joins TRBV5-1 and TRBJ2-7; a possible D gene is TRBD1 (6 bases). Germline CDR1 SGHRS, CDR2 YFSETQ. This CDR3 spans 12 amino acids. Trimming stripped 3 bases from V and 4 bases from J, with 8 bases between. CDR3 sequence: CASSSGQYEQYF. The CDR3 DNA reads as TGCGCCAGCAGCTCCGGACAGTACGAGCAGTACTTC.

The CDR3 coding sequence is TGTGCCAGTAGCGCGCCCTGGACAGGGTGGGGATCCTACAATGAGCAGTTCTTC. Translating gives CASSAPWTGWGSYNEQFF. This chain links TRBV19 with TRBJ2-1; 8 positions match TRBD1. Trimming at V came to 6 bases and at J to 1 base, leaving 14 bases not matched to a gene. This CDR3 has 18 residues. Germline V CDR1 and CDR2: LNHDA, SQIVND (reference sequence).

The chain combines TRBV19 with TRBJ1-6; 7 bases map to TRBD1. CDR1 LNHDA and CDR2 SQIVND come from the germline V gene (reference sequence). The length of the CDR3 is 14 residues. J was trimmed by 7 bases and V by 4 bases; bases with no gene match: 4. The CDR3 DNA reads as TGTGCCAGTAGTACCGGGACAGAAAATTCACCCCTCCACTTT. This sequence encodes CASSTGTENSPLHF.

The gene calls are TRBV11-1 and TRBJ2-7; TRBD2 agrees at 8 bases. The trim removed 1 base at V and 2 bases at J, leaving 4 bases unmatched. The CDR3 runs 15 residues. Germline loops: CDR1 SGHAT, CDR2 FQDESV (reference sequence). This CDR3 is CASSLEVAGTYEQYF. DNA of the CDR3: TGTGCCAGCAGCTTAGAGGTAGCGGGGACCTACGAGCAGTACTTC. Together with reference TRBV11-1 and TRBJ2-7, the CDR3 gives the full variable domain: EAEVAQSPRYKITEKSQAVAFWCDPISGHATLYWYRQILGQGPELLVQFQDESVVDDSQLPKDRFSAERLKGVDSTLKIQPAELGDSAMYLCASSLEVAGTYEQYFGPGTRLTVT.

V gene TRBV19 combines with J gene TRBJ2-5; D gene unclear. The length of the CDR3 is 11 residues. Trimming cost V 3 bases and J 7 bases, with 6 bases left between them. The germline gives CDR1 LNHDA, CDR2 SQIVND (reference sequence). CDR3 nucleotides: TGTGCCAGTAGTATCTCGGGGACCCAGTACTTC. Its protein is CASSISGTQYF.

V usage is TRBV6-5 and J usage is TRBJ2-7, with D hard to call. The V gene lost 0 bases and the J gene lost 2 bases, with 5 bases spanning the gap. Germline CDR1 reads MNHEY; CDR2 reads SVGAGI. The CDR3 loop spans 13 amino acids. The CDR3 DNA follows: TGTGCCAGCAGTTACTCTTCAACCTACGAGCAGTACTTC. Translation: CASSYSSTYEQYF.

V gene TRBV27 combines with J gene TRBJ1-5; D is unresolved. The CDR3 runs 13 residues. Trimming pared 3 bases from V and 4 bases from J, leaving 7 bases between. CDR1 and CDR2 (germline): MNHEY, SMNVEV (reference sequence). The CDR3 DNA follows: TGTGCCAGCAGTTTCCAAGGAAATCAGCCCCAGCATTTT. Residues: CASSFQGNQPQHF.

The rearrangement uses TRBV9 and TRBJ2-3; D ambiguous. V gave up 0 bases and J gave up 3 bases, with 8 bases separating them. This CDR3 comprises 14 residues. Germline CDR1 reads SGDLS; CDR2 reads YYNGEE. CDR3 in DNA: TGTGCCAGCAGCGTAGCCCGGGCAACAGATACGCAGTATTTT. Residues: CASSVARATDTQYF.

The V gene is TRBV5-1, the J gene TRBJ1-1, with TRBD1 identical over 8 bases. CDR3 length equals 15 residues. The germline gives CDR1 SGHRS, CDR2 YFSETQ. V shed 3 bases and J 0 bases; nucleotides not matched to a gene: 4. The CDR3 spells CASSSDRALNTEAFF. The DNA of the CDR3 is TGCGCCAGCAGCTCGGACAGGGCCTTGAACACTGAAGCTTTCTTT.

The genes are TRBV19 and TRBJ1-1; no firm D call. CDR3 length equals 15 residues. The V end was cut by 4 bases, the J end by 1 base, with 13 bases between. The germline gives CDR1 LNHDA, CDR2 SQIVND (reference sequence). The CDR3 sequence: CASSTGITPNTEAFF. The CDR3 region has the DNA TGTGCCAGTAGTACCGGAATAACACCGAACACTGAAGCTTTCTTT.

This chain joins TRBV29-1 and TRBJ2-3, with D tentatively TRBD2 (6 bases). The CDR3 spans 15 residues. Trimming shortened V by 6 bases and J by 2 bases, and 18 bases separated the two germline ends. Germline-derived CDR1 and CDR2 are SQVTM and ANQGSEA. This CDR3 reads CSVGQLAGNTDTQYF. The CDR3 DNA follows: TGCAGCGTCGGACAACTTGCGGGGAACACAGATACGCAGTATTTT.